This T cell receptor beta chain is from a study of tumor-infiltrating lymphocytes in primary liver carcinoma. Background on the study: Tumors were stage T1-T3 N0M0, about 4 to 11 cm across. Each of the samples returned roughly 3.65 to 7.13 million productive TCRbeta reads (a yield similar across tissue types). Study-wide points: The top-250-clone fraction was significantly higher in tumors than in blood (p = 0.039).

This clonotype was detected once. What it recognizes is unknown. The junction departs from germline at one end; a sequencing error may be responsible. The authors made TCR beta cDNA from approximately 500 ng total RNA with a constant-region primer. Investigators got TCR beta libraries out of three nested multiplex PCR rounds, done with slightly modified ARM-PCR. TRBV1-TRBV30 forward primers paired with a C-beta reverse primer were used in the first two PCR rounds, which ran approximately 10 cycles each. TCRdb re-analysed the multiplex PCR reads in MiXCR, keeping a single row per CDR3 protein. The sample lists over 250,000 distinct CDR3 sequences, more than 55% seen once, with more than 15% in the top ten. Looked up from germline, CDR1 is MNHEY and CDR2 is SVGAGI. The length of the CDR3 is 16 residues. Blood RNA originated from unsorted whole blood, with germline DNA additionally extracted. Collection of roughly 4 milliliters of peripheral blood took place before surgery.

This chain joins TRBV6-5 and TRBJ2-2, with D perhaps matching TRBD1 or TRBD2 (5 bases each). The sample was peripheral blood. This clonotype was sampled from a woman aged 25 to 39 with primary liver carcinoma and hepatitis B virus infection. The CDR3 reads CACRKGRRSNTGELFF. The CDR3 DNA is TGTGCCTGCAGGAAGGGACGGAGGTCGAATACCGGGGAGCTGTTTTTT.